This TCR beta chain appears in the sequencing data of a study of sequential checkpoint blockade in melanoma. At the level of the study: First-line arms were nivolumab then ipilimumab, or the reverse, randomized 1:1.

Treatment specified: randomized to nivolumab then ipilimumab (arm A) or the reverse (arm B). Produced via immunoSEQ multiplex PCR; TCRdb's table is partial and in-frame only. Of fewer than 30,000 clones in the sample, approximately 80% are singletons; the top ten hold 13%. V was pared by 4 bases and J by 5 bases, with 16 bases between. The CDR3 has 15 residues. From germline, CDR1 is SNHLY and CDR2 FYNNEI. The receptor was isolated from a human donor with melanoma. Sample: CD8+ T cells sorted from blood (inferred from file names), taken from a patient given nivolumab and ipilimumab in sequence. This chain uses TRBV2 with TRBJ2-3; D is undetermined. CDR3 region: CASSVPPLAGDTQYF. The CDR3 nucleotides are TGTGCCAGCAGTGTTCCCCCCTTAGCTGGAGATACGCAGTATTTT.